A single sample is the source of the 8 T cell receptor beta chains below, sequenced in a study of OX40 agonist ivuxolimab in advanced cancers. Library generation was performed with the immunoSEQ multiplex PCR assay. This is the immuneACCESS table as TCRdb keeps it, with only in-frame sequences that have V and J called. A part of the clones is gone; compared with another copy, unresolved V genes explain less than half, and the rest is unexplained. The sample table holds 20,000 or so clones, of which about four fifths were seen once. The ten most abundant clones make up 40% to 50% of the sample. The source material was CD4+ or CD8+ T cells sorted from blood, sampled in a trial of the OX40 agonist ivuxolimab. The receptors shown here come from an adult with an advanced solid tumor such as melanoma, head and neck, liver or kidney cancer.

This clone was counted once. This rearrangement joins TRBV19 to TRBJ2-7; 10 bases agree with TRBD1. This CDR3 region has 14 residues. The ends lost 8 bases at V and 3 bases at J; junction bases unmatched: 7. Germline V gives CDR1 LNHDA, CDR2 SQIVND (reference sequence). CDR3 sequence: CASQMTGGIYEQYF. The CDR3 DNA follows: TGTGCCAGTCAGATGACAGGGGGCATCTACGAGCAGTACTTC.

The rearrangement uses TRBV29-1 and TRBJ2-3; D may be TRBD1 (5 bases). The CDR3 totals 16 residues. From germline, CDR1 is SQVTM and CDR2 ANQGSEA. V was pared by 0 bases and J by 4 bases, with 17 bases between. CDR3 coding DNA: TGCAGCGTTGAAGATCCCTCGCAGGGCCGGGCAGATACGCAGTATTTT. Residues: CSVEDPSQGRADTQYF.

The rearrangement joins TRBV10-3 to TRBJ2-1, with D tentatively TRBD1 (6 bases). CDR3 length: 15 residues. Looked up from germline, CDR1 is ENHRY and CDR2 is SYGVKD. V dropped 2 bases and J dropped 2 bases, with 10 bases sitting between them. The CDR3 nucleotides are TGTGCCATCAGTGAGACCGGGACACCCTACAATGAGCAGTTCTTC. This encodes CAISETGTPYNEQFF.

The rearrangement links TRBV6-1 to TRBJ2-7; D gene uncertain. Deletions cut 3 bases from V and 10 bases from J, with 10 bases between. The CDR3 loop spans 11 amino acids. Per germline, CDR1 MNHNS and CDR2 SASEGT. CDR3 sequence (DNA): TGTGCCAGCAGTGAGACGCAGTCTCAGTACTTC. Protein: CASSETQSQYF.

J is TRBJ2-2 and V is TRBV30, with D uncertain. Germline CDR1 GTSNPN, CDR2 SVGIG (reference sequence). The CDR3 totals 12 residues. V lost 3 bases to trimming and J lost 9 bases, with 11 bases between them. CDR3 sequence (DNA): TGTGCCTGGAGGATTACATACCGGGAGCTGTTTTTT. Amino acid sequence: CAWRITYRELFF.

The chain couples TRBV7-2 to TRBJ2-3; D ambiguous. V dropped 5 bases and J dropped 4 bases, with 10 bases sitting between them. CDR1 is SGHTA and CDR2 is FQGNSA in the germline V gene. The CDR3 spans 13 residues. DNA for the CDR3: TGTGCCAGCAGCCCTATAACCCCAGATACGCAGTATTTT. This sequence encodes CASSPITPDTQYF.

The V call is TRBV9, the J call TRBJ1-1; no clear D. Germline V gene lookup returns CDR1 SGDLS and CDR2 YYNGEE. V was trimmed by 4 bases and J by 0 bases, leaving 7 bases between them. The CDR3 spans 13 residues. The CDR3 DNA follows: TGTGCCAGCAGCCCCGCTTTGAACACTGAAGCTTTCTTT. Translation: CASSPALNTEAFF.

This clone was observed a single time. This chain uses TRBV7-9 with TRBJ1-1, with D perhaps TRBD1 (6 bases). The germline gives CDR1 SEHNR, CDR2 FQNEAQ (reference sequence). The CDR3 has 15 residues. V was shortened by 5 bases and J by 0 bases, with 13 bases between the two germline ends. The chain's CDR3 is CASSPRQAMNTEAFF. Written as DNA, the CDR3 is TGTGCCAGCAGCCCCCGACAGGCTATGAACACTGAAGCTTTCTTT.